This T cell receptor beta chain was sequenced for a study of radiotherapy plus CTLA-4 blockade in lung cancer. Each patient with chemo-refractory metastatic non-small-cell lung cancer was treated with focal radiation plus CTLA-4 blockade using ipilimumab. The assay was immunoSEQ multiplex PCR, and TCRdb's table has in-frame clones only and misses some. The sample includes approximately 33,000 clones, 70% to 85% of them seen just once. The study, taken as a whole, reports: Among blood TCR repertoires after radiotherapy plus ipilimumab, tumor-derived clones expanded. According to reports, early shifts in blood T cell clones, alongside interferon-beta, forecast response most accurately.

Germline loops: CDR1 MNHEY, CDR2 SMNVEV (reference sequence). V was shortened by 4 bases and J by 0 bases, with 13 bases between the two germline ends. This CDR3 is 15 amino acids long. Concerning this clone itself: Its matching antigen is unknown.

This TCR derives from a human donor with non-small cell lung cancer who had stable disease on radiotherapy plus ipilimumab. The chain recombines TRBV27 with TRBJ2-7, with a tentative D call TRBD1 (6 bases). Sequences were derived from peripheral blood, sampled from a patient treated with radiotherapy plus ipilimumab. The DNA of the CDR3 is TGTGCCAGCAGTTCATGGACAGATTACTCCTACGAGCAGTACTTC. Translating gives CASSSWTDYSYEQYF.